Below, 16 T cell receptor beta chains from the same sample are listed, as sequenced in a study of T cells in Graves' hyperthyroidism and ophthalmopathy. RNA transcripts yielded amplified TCR beta CDR3 regions. RT-PCR in the first round (using the HTBI primer set) targeted the TCR CDR3. TCRdb recomputed calls from the multiplex PCR reads with MiXCR, one row per CDR3 protein. This sample has more than 500,000 distinct CDR3 sequences; 14% to 15% occur once, and the top ten carry about 4%. The sample consisted of blood. These receptors all come from a woman between 40 and 50 years old with Graves' ophthalmopathy.

This clonotype has only a few counts. This rearrangement joins TRBV3-1 to TRBJ2-7; TRBD1 or TRBD2 may be the D gene (5 bases each). CDR1 is LGHDT, CDR2 YNNKEL, per germline (reference sequence). The CDR3 totals 14 residues. The germline V and J ends were trimmed by 4 bases and 3 bases, with 13 bases remaining between them. The CDR3 DNA is TGTGCCAGCAGCCGAGGGGCTAGCAGCTACGAGCAGTACTTC. Protein product: CASSRGASSYEQYF.

This clonotype was seen many times. The chain combines TRBV27 with TRBJ1-1, with a weak D call TRBD1 (5 bases). The CDR3 covers 16 residues. V dropped 5 bases and J dropped 3 bases, with 19 bases sitting between them. Germline V gene data show CDR1 as MNHEY and CDR2 as SMNVEV (reference sequence). The CDR3 coding sequence is TGTGCCAGCAGTGTTAACAGGATCAGGGCGGACACTGAAGCTTTCTTT. It encodes CASSVNRIRADTEAFF.

This clonotype showed up many times. The CDR3 DNA reads TGTGCCAGCAGTGAATGGGTAGGGCCCACTGAAGCTTTCTTT. Its translation: CASSEWVGPTEAFF. V gene TRBV25-1 combines with J gene TRBJ1-1; D gene uncertain. The V gene lost 1 base and the J gene lost 4 bases, with 10 bases spanning the gap. This CDR3 is 14 amino acids long. CDR1 is MGHDK, CDR2 SYGVNS, per germline.

At least ten counts were recorded for this clonotype. This rearrangement joins TRBV20-1 to TRBJ2-5, with 13 nucleotides matching TRBD2. V lost 5 bases, J lost 5 bases, and 5 bases stayed unmatched. Germline CDR1 is DFQATT and CDR2 is SNEGSKA (reference sequence). This CDR3 is 14 amino acids long. CDR3 DNA sequence: TGCAGTGCTTGGACTAGCGGGAGCGGTGAGACCCAGTACTTC. The encoded protein is CSAWTSGSGETQYF.

This sequence joins TRBV5-1 and TRBJ2-7, with D perhaps assigned TRBD1 or TRBD2 (5 bases each). CDR1 SGHRS and CDR2 YFSETQ come from the germline V gene. V shed 4 bases and J shed 7 bases, with 21 bases lying between them. The CDR3 is 15 residues long. CDR3 in amino acids: CASSPSRGAGEEQYF. The CDR3 nucleotides read TGCGCCAGCAGCCCCAGCCGAGGGGCCGGTGAAGAGCAGTACTTC.

This clonotype was observed many times. This sequence joins TRBV12-3 or TRBV12-4 and TRBJ1-1; 8 nucleotides match TRBD1. Trimming cost V 5 bases and J 5 bases; bases outside gene matches: 7. The CDR3 has 14 amino acids. Here the CDR3 DNA reads TGTGCCAGCAGTCTCACAGGGGGACGGACTGAAGCTTTCTTT. Protein product: CASSLTGGRTEAFF.

This clonotype was observed a handful of times. The chain carries TRBV30 and TRBJ1-2; D uncertain. This CDR3 is built from 14 residues. V gave up 3 bases and J gave up 4 bases, with 15 bases separating them. CDR1 and CDR2 (germline): GTSNPN, SVGIG (reference sequence). CDR3 region: CAWSASGPLYGYTF. CDR3 in DNA: TGTGCCTGGAGCGCGAGTGGACCGCTCTATGGCTACACCTTC.

This clonotype was counted a few times. This chain joins TRBV3-1 and TRBJ2-7; 9 bases map to TRBD1. The CDR3 contains 16 residues. Germline V gene sequence: CDR1 LGHDT, CDR2 YNNKEL (reference sequence). The V segment lost 3 bases and the J segment 2 bases; nucleotides outside the gene matches: 8. CDR3 sequence (DNA): TGTGCCAGCAGCCAGGATCCGCGACAGGGGGCCTACGAGCAGTACTTC. This gives the protein CASSQDPRQGAYEQYF.

This clonotype was counted only a few times. This chain links TRBV7-9 with TRBJ2-5; 11 nucleotides agree with TRBD2. This CDR3 is 15 amino acids long. The germline V gene encodes CDR1 SEHNR and CDR2 FQNEAQ (reference sequence). Losses at the gene ends were 1 base for V and 7 bases for J; bases not matched to a gene: 5. This CDR3 is CASSLGLAGLGTQYF. CDR3 DNA sequence: TGTGCCAGCAGCTTAGGACTAGCGGGGCTGGGGACCCAGTACTTC.

This clonotype was seen only a few times. This chain connects TRBV10-3 to TRBJ2-7, with 10 bases identical to TRBD1. Germline loops: CDR1 ENHRY, CDR2 SYGVKD. The trim removed 5 bases at V and 2 bases at J, leaving 3 bases unmatched. The CDR3 spans 14 residues. CDR3 DNA: TGTGCCATCAGTTCCGGGACAGGGGCCTACGAGCAGTACTTC. Its protein product is CAISSGTGAYEQYF.

The chain links TRBV10-3 to TRBJ2-1; tentatively, D is TRBD1 or TRBD2 (5 bases each). Per the germline V gene, CDR1 is ENHRY and CDR2 is SYGVKD. The CDR3 runs to 17 residues. The ends were cut back, 10 bases at V and 0 bases at J, with 22 bases in the middle. The CDR3 loop reads CATRGESGPASYNEQFF. The CDR3 DNA reads TGTGCCACCCGAGGGGAGTCGGGGCCCGCCTCCTACAATGAGCAGTTCTTC.

This clonotype was detected many times. The chain has TRBV12-3 or TRBV12-4 and TRBJ2-2, with a weak D call TRBD1 (5 bases). The CDR3 totals 14 residues. Trimming cost V 5 bases and J 1 base, with 8 bases left between them. The CDR3 loop reads CASSVQVNTGELFF. CDR3 nucleotide sequence: TGTGCCAGCAGTGTACAGGTGAACACCGGGGAGCTGTTTTTT.

This clonotype came up a few times. The chain joins TRBV2 to TRBJ2-2, with 14 bases fitting TRBD2. In germline, CDR1 is SNHLY, CDR2 FYNNEI. V lost 6 bases and J lost 0; bases outside the gene matches: 3. This CDR3 comprises 17 residues. The CDR3 nucleotides are TGTGCCAGCAGGGGACTAGCGGGAGCGGCGAACACCGGGGAGCTGTTTTTT. Translating gives CASRGLAGAANTGELFF. Variable domain in full (rest from reference TRBV2 and TRBJ2-2): EPEVTQTPSHQVTQMGQEVILRCVPISNHLYFYWYRQILGQKVEFLVSFYNNEISEKSEIFDDQFSVERPDGSNFTLKIRSTKLEDSAMYFCASRGLAGAANTGELFFGEGSRLTVL.

The sample holds a few counts of this clonotype. The chain employs TRBV29-1 and TRBJ1-2, with D hard to call. This CDR3 has 10 residues. Trimming stripped 4 bases from V and 6 bases from J, with 6 bases between. In germline, CDR1 is SQVTM, CDR2 ANQGSEA. In DNA, the CDR3 is TGCAGCGTTGGTTTGAATGGCTACACCTTC. Translated, it gives CSVGLNGYTF.

This clonotype was observed many times. The J gene is TRBJ1-5, the V gene TRBV30; perhaps TRBD1 as D (6 bases). Germline lookup yields CDR1 GTSNPN and CDR2 SVGIG (reference sequence). The V end was cut by 5 bases, the J end by 6 bases, with 14 bases between. The CDR3 sequence is 13 residues long. The CDR3: CAWAGRGAQPQHF. The DNA for the CDR3 is TGTGCCTGGGCGGGTCGGGGGGCTCAGCCCCAGCATTTT.

At least ten counts were recorded for this clonotype. J is TRBJ2-7 and V is TRBV9; D gene unclear. This CDR3 region has 14 residues. The V gene's germline CDR1 is SGDLS and CDR2 YYNGEE. V shed 0 bases and J shed 0 bases, with 7 bases lying between them. In nucleotides, the CDR3 is TGTGCCAGCAGCGTAGGATCCAGCTCCTACGAGCAGTACTTC. Its protein is CASSVGSSSYEQYF. Full variable domain (remainder filled in from reference TRBV9 and TRBJ2-7): DSGVTQTPKHLITATGQRVTLRCSPRSGDLSVYWYQQSLDQGLQFLIQYYNGEERAKGNILERFSAQQFPDLHSELNLSSLELGDSALYFCASSVGSSSYEQYFGPGTRLTVT.